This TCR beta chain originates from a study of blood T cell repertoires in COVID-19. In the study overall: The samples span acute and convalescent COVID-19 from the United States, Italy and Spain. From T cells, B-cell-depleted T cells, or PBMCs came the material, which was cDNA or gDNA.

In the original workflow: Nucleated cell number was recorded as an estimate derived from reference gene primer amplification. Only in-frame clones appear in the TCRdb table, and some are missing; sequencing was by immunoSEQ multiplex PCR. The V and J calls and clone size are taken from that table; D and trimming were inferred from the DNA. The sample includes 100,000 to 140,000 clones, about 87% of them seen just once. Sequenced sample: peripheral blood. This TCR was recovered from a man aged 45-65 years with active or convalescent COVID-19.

The CDR3 region is CASSITGGGHEKLFF. The DNA for the CDR3 is TGTGCCAGTAGTATAACAGGGGGCGGACATGAAAAACTGTTTTTT. This rearrangement joins TRBV19 to TRBJ1-4, with 9 positions matching TRBD1. Germline CDR1 and CDR2: LNHDA and SQIVND (reference sequence). The CDR3 is 15 residues long. Trimming took 2 bases from V and 6 from J; bases not matched to a gene: 4. The whole variable domain, filled in from reference TRBV19 and TRBJ1-4, reads DGGITQSPKYLFRKEGQNVTLSCEQNLNHDAMYWYRQDPGQGLRLIYYSQIVNDFQKGDIAEGYSVSREKKESFPLTVTSAQKNPTAFYLCASSITGGGHEKLFFGSGTQLSVL.